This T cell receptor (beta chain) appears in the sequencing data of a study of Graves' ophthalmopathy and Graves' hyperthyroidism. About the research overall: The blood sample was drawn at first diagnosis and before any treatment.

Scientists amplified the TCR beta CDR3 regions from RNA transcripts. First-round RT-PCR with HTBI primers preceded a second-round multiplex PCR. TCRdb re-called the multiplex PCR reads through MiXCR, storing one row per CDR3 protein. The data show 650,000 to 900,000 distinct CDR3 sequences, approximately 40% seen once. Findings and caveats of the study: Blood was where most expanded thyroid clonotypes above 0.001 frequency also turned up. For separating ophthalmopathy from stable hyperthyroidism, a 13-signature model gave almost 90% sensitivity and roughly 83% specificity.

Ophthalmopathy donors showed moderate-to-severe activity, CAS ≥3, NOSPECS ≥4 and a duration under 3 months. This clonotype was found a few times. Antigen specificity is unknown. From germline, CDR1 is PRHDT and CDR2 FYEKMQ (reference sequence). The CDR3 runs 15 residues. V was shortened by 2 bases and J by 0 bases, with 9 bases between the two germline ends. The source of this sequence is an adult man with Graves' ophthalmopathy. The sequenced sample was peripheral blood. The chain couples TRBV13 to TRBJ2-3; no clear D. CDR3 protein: CASSLLRASTDTQYF. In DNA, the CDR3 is TGTGCCAGCAGCTTACTCCGGGCTAGCACAGATACGCAGTATTTT.